The 5 T cell receptor beta chains below come from one sample, sequenced in a study of T cells in Graves' hyperthyroidism and ophthalmopathy. TCR beta CDR3 region amplification was performed from RNA transcripts. The HTBI primer set served for first-round RT-PCR of the TCR CDR3. TCRdb reprocessed the multiplex PCR reads via MiXCR and lists one record per CDR3 protein. The sample includes a few hundred thousand distinct CDR3 sequences, less than 25% of them seen just once. What was sequenced was blood. Receptor source: a man aged 18-30 years with Graves' hyperthyroidism.

This clonotype was observed at least ten times. The rearrangement joins TRBV11-2 to TRBJ2-7, with 7 bases aligning to TRBD2. V dropped 7 bases and J dropped 4; count of bases not matched to a gene: 7. The CDR3 loop spans 13 amino acids. The germline V gene has CDR1 SGHAT and CDR2 FQNNGV. The CDR3 sequence is CASIPLGGYEQYF. CDR3 in DNA: TGTGCCAGCATCCCCCTGGGGGGGTACGAGCAGTACTTC.

In its sample, this clonotype was seen a few times. The chain employs TRBV7-6 and TRBJ2-5; D tentatively reads TRBD1 or TRBD2 (6 bases each). V lost 7 bases to trimming and J lost 10 bases, with 28 bases between them. The CDR3 runs 16 residues. Germline CDR1 SGHVS, CDR2 FNYEAQ. CDR3 loop: CASTLPLGAGRIDQYF. CDR3 DNA: TGTGCCAGCACCCTCCCATTGGGGGCAGGGAGGATAGACCAGTACTTC.

This clonotype was counted between two and nine times. The V and J genes are TRBV6-1 and TRBJ2-5, with 8 bases matching TRBD1. The V and J ends lost 3 bases and 7 bases, in that order; junction bases with no gene match: 4. The CDR3 spans 13 residues. The V gene's germline CDR1 is MNHNS and CDR2 SASEGT. The CDR3 loop is CASSDRGQGTQYF. As DNA, the CDR3 is TGTGCCAGCAGTGACAGGGGGCAGGGGACCCAGTACTTC.

In its sample, this clonotype was seen many times. The CDR3 region is CASQPGQVSYEQYF. In DNA, the CDR3 is TGTGCCAGCCAACCGGGACAGGTGTCCTACGAGCAGTACTTC. The V call is TRBV2, the J call TRBJ2-7; 8 bases fit TRBD1. V gave up 8 bases and J gave up 1 base; unmatched junction bases: 7. Germline-derived CDR1 and CDR2 are SNHLY and FYNNEI. This CDR3 is built from 14 residues. The full variable domain, rest sourced from reference TRBV2 and TRBJ2-7, is EPEVTQTPSHQVTQMGQEVILRCVPISNHLYFYWYRQILGQKVEFLVSFYNNEISEKSEIFDDQFSVERPDGSNFTLKIRSTKLEDSAMYFCASQPGQVSYEQYFGPGTRLTVT.

This clonotype was found a few times. The chain joins TRBV6-5 to TRBJ1-1; 7 bases align to TRBD1. The trim removed 2 bases at V and 8 bases at J, leaving 8 bases unmatched. From germline, CDR1 is MNHEY and CDR2 SVGAGI. The CDR3 consists of 14 residues. CDR3 DNA sequence: TGTGCCAGCAGTTACACAATGGGACAGATAGAAGCTTTCTTT. This translates into CASSYTMGQIEAFF.